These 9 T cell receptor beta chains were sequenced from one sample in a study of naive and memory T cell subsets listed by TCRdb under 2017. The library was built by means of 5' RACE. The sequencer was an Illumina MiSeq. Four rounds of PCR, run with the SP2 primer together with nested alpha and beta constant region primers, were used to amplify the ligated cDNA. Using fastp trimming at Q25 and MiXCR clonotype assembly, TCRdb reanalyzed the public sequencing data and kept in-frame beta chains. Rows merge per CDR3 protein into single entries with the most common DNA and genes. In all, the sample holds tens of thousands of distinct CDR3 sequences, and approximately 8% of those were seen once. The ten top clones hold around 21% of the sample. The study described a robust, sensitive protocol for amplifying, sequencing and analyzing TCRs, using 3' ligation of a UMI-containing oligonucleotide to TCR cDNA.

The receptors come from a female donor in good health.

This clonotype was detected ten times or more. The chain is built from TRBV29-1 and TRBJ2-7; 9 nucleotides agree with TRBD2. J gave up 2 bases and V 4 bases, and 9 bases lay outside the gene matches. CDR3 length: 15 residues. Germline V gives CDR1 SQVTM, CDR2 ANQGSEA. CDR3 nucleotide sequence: TGCAGCGTTGGAATGTCTAGCGGGGTAACCTACGAGCAGTACTTC. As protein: CSVGMSSGVTYEQYF.

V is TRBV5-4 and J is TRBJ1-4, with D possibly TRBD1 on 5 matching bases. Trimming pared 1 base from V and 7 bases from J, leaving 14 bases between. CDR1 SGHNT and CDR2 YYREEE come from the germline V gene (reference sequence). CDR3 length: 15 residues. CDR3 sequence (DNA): TGTGCCAGCAGCTTGATGGGGGGAGCCCGTGAAAAACTGTTTTTT. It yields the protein CASSLMGGAREKLFF.

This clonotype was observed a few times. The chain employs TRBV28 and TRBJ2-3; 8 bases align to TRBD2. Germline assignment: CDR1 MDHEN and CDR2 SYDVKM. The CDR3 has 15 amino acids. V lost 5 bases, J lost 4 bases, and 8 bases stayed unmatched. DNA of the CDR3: TGTGCCAGCAGTATGAGCGGGAGTGGGGCAGATACGCAGTATTTT. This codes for CASSMSGSGADTQYF.

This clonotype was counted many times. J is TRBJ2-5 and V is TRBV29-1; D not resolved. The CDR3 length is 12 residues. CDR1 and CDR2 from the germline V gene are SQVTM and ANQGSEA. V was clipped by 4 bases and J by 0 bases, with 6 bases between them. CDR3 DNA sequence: TGCAGCGTTGTTCCGTACCAAGAGACCCAGTACTTC. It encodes CSVVPYQETQYF.

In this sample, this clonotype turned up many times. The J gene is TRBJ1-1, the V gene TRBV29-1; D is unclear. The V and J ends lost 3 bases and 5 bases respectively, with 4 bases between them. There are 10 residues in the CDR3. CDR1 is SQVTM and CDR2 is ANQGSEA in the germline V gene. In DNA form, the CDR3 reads TGCAGCGTTGATTTTACTGAAGCTTTCTTT. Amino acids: CSVDFTEAFF.

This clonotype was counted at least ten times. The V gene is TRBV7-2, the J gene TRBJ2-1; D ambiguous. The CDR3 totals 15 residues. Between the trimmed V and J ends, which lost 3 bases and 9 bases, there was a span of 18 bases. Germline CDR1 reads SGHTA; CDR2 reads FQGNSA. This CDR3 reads CASSLNQLRSGEQFF. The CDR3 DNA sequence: TGTGCCAGCAGCTTGAACCAACTGAGGTCAGGTGAGCAGTTCTTC.

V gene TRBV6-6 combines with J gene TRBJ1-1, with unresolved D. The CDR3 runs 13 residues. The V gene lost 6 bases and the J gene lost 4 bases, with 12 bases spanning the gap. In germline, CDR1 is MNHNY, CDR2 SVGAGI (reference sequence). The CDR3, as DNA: TGTGCCAGCAGAGACCCCGTTGGCACTGAAGCTTTCTTT. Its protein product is CASRDPVGTEAFF.

The CDR3 spells CASREGGNIQYF. The CDR3 DNA sequence: TGTGCCAGTCGCGAGGGGGGAAACATTCAGTACTTC. This chain links TRBV7-9 with TRBJ2-4; D possibly uses TRBD1 or TRBD2 (6 bases each). CDR3 length: 12 residues. From germline, CDR1 is SEHNR and CDR2 FQNEAQ (reference sequence). Trimming took off 9 bases at V and 6 bases at J, with 12 bases between the two ends.

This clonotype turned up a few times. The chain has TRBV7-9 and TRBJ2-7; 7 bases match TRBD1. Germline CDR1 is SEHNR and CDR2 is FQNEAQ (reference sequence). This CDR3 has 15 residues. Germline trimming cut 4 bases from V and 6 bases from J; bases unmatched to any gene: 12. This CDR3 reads CASSSTDRVLSEQYF. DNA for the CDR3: TGTGCCAGCAGCTCGACCGACAGGGTTTTGAGCGAGCAGTACTTC.